This TCR beta chain was identified during a study of regulatory T cells in long-lasting Graves disease. Study-wide background: Those with persistent Graves' disease had received antithyroid drugs for over 5 years with positive TSH receptor antibodies. Study-wide findings and caveats: It was possible that the small sample size reduced accuracy. Lower TCR diversity was seen in persistent Graves' patients than in newly diagnosed ones.

The table lists this clonotype with a few counts. What it recognizes is unknown. The time point denotes: persistent/refractory GD, antithyroid drugs over 5 years with positive TRAb. Generation of the TCR library employed RNA extracted from PBMCs. V gave up 1 base and J gave up 5 bases, with 20 bases separating them. The CDR3 has 17 residues. The germline gives CDR1 LNHNV, CDR2 YYDKDF (reference sequence). The TCR beta library used iRepertoire HTBI primers with Arm-PCR amplification of CDR3. TCRdb independently ran MiXCR on the multiplex PCR reads; one entry per CDR3 protein. Of 350,000 to 450,000 distinct CDR3 sequences detected, roughly 24% appear once; the ten largest clones hold around a quarter.

The sequence derives from a woman in her thirties or forties with Graves disease. This rearrangement joins TRBV15 to TRBJ2-5; D might be TRBD2 (5 bases). The sample was peripheral blood mononuclear cells (PBMCs), taken when the disease was refractory, from a patient treated with antithyroid drugs. DNA of the CDR3: TGTGCCACCAGCAGAGGGACCAGCGGACTGGATGGGGAGACCCAGTACTTC. Amino acids: CATSRGTSGLDGETQYF.